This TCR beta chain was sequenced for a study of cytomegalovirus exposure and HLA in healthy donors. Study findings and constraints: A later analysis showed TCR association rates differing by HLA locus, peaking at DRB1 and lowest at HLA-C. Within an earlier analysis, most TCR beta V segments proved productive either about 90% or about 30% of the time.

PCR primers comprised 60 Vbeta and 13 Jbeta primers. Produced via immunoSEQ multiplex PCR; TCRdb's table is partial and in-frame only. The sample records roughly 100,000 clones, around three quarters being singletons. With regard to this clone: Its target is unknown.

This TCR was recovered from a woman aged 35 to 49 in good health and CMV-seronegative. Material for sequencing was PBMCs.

The CDR3 loop reads CASSPSPDTQYF. In DNA form, the CDR3 reads TGCGCCAGCAGCCCCTCCCCAGATACGCAGTATTTT. The chain couples TRBV4-1 to TRBJ2-3; D remains ambiguous. The CDR3 is made up of 12 amino acids. The germline CDR1 and CDR2 sequences are MGHRA and YSYEKL. V gave up 4 bases and J gave up 4 bases, with 6 bases separating them.